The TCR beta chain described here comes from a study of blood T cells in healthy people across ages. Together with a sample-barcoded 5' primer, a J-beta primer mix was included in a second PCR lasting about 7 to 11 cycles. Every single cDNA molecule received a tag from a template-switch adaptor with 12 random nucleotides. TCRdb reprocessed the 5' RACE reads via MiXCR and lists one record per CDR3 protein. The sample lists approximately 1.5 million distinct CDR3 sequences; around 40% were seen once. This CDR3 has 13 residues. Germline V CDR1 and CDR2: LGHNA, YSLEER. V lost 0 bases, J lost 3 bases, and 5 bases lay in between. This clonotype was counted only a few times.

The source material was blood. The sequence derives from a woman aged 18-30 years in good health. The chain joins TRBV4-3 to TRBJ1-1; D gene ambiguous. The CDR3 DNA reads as TGCGCCAGCAGCCAAGATATTTACACTGAAGCTTTCTTT. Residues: CASSQDIYTEAFF.